The sequence of this T cell receptor (beta chain) was determined in a study of PD-L1 blockade in urothelial cancer. Study summary: Patients' histories included 0 to 3 prior chemotherapy regimens. Each blood sample yielded a median of about 150,000 T cells. Blood underwent analysis 3 weeks (second dose) and 6 weeks after treatment began.

The protocol was immunoSEQ multiplex PCR, while the TCRdb copy is restricted to in-frame clones and leaves out a portion. The sample consists of 70,000 to 85,000 clones, under 90% of them appearing once. This clone was recorded once. The length of the CDR3 is 14 residues. The germline V gene encodes CDR1 SGHTA and CDR2 FQGTGA. V dropped 4 bases and J dropped 6; count of bases not matched to a gene: 8. Source: PBMCs, taken around atezolizumab (anti-PD-L1) treatment. V and J are TRBV7-3 and TRBJ1-2, with TRBD1 matching 7 bases. The sequence came from a man in his sixties or seventies with urothelial cancer. In DNA, the CDR3 is TGTGCCAGCAGCTCCCAGGCAGGGGGTGATGGCTACACCTTC. The encoded protein is CASSSQAGGDGYTF.